This entry concerns a single T cell receptor (beta chain). The CDR3 is made up of 15 amino acids. Germline V lookup: CDR1 SGHTS, CDR2 YDEGEE. Trimming pared 1 base from V and 0 bases from J, leaving 9 bases between. Assay: immunoSEQ multiplex PCR; the TCRdb copy retains only in-frame clones and omits some. Of about 310,000 clones listed, roughly 87% were seen once; the top ten hold roughly 0.88%. These data are taken from a study of cytomegalovirus exposure and HLA in healthy donors. The clonotype was recovered from a man aged 30-40 years in good health and CMV-seronegative. The chain couples TRBV5-8 to TRBJ2-3, with TRBD1 as a possible D gene (5 bases). Sample: PBMCs. CDR3 sequence: CASSLWTTSTDTQYF. Written as DNA, the CDR3 is TGTGCCAGCAGCTTGTGGACAACTAGCACAGATACGCAGTATTTT.